This T cell receptor beta chain is from a study of shared clonotypes between healthy human individuals (TCRdb year 2020). General notes on the study: A few men and two women, aged 18 to 49 years, made up the cohort. For each donor, three plates each were used for CD4 naive and CD4 memory, two plates were used for CD8 naive, and one plate was used for CD8 memory. The study deeply sequenced blood TCR repertoires of about 5 healthy adults to estimate repertoire size and the extent of clonotype sharing between individuals. To increase sequencing depth and limit assay-specific biases, TCR repertoire library preparation and sequencing were carried out by different laboratories using diverse techniques. Between about 0.94 and 10 billion PBMCs per donor were obtained by leukapheresis. Beyond this particular receptor, the publication reports: Because the study included a small number of donors, the genetic and exposure-history diversity represented was limited. Across a few donors, around 5% of naive CD4, roughly 3.8% of naive CD8, 2.3% of memory CD4, and approximately 0.4% of memory CD8 clonotypes were shared. Larger estimated clonotype richness was generally found for naive subsets than for memory subsets. Rarefaction of sorted-subset datasets indicated incomplete sequencing despite the large sequencing depth. Compared with non-shared clonotypes, the clonotypes found in all four sorted-subset donors had higher generation probabilities. Pairwise subsampling led to the expectation that sequencing depth would affect the degree of clonotype sharing among donors. Only blood was sampled, and tissue TCR repertoires likely differ from those in blood.

The donors were healthy, HIV-negative adults who had no recently reported acute infections or vaccinations. Every donor was a Caucasian adult residing in Nashville, Tennessee, USA. CD4+ T cells were enriched by magnetic negative selection; naive cells were then positively selected on CD45RA, and the negative fraction formed the memory subset. After blood collection by leukapheresis, PBMCs were isolated using Ficoll-Histopaque density gradient centrifugation and then cryopreserved in the vapor phase of liquid nitrogen. Purity and quantity of every magnetically sorted T cell population were checked by analytical flow cytometry. Genomic DNA was isolated from every sorted fraction and measured by UV absorbance on a Nanodrop 2000c. With regard to this clone: Its binding antigen is unknown. It has no much larger one-base neighbor in the sample; base qualities were not kept.

V and J lose 5 bases and 7 bases, and a span of 18 bases separates them. The CDR3 spans 15 residues, from the cysteine through the phenylalanine. Left in the record is the CDR3 DNA by itself, 45 bases read in frame from the first base. In the germline V gene (reference sequence), CDR1 corresponds to LNHDA and CDR2 to SQIVND. Using the deep immunoSEQ assay, multiplex PCR amplified TCR CDR3 regions from genomic DNA. Extracted genomic DNA from each cell subset was spread evenly across all wells of several immunoSEQ 96-well plates, with each plate serving as a replicate. For sorted subsets, roughly 200 ng of genomic DNA, equivalent to 25,000 to 35,000 T cell genomes, went into each replicate PCR. Purified libraries were quantified with a Qubit 3.0 fluorometer, sized on a Bioanalyzer 2100, and re-quantified with the KAPA Library Quantification kit. Each immunoSEQ 96-well plate was sequenced on its own single-read 150-cycle Illumina NextSeq 550 flow cell. The published analysis was carried out like this. The immunoSEQ output contained only junctional sequences without quality scores, so filtering could not match that applied to full-length reads. Sequences were annotated with PyIR, a Python wrapper for IgBLAST v1.9, using IMGT germline references to assign V/J genes and CDR3. Any read was removed if the V/J assignment was weak (E-value above 1e-6), the CDR3 was missing, or the read contained stop codons, out-of-frame junctions, or ambiguous translated residues. V3J clonotypes were defined as sequences sharing the same inferred V gene, J gene, and CDR3 amino acid sequence. The percentage overlap between two repertoires was calculated by dividing the number of shared unique clonotypes by the size of the smaller repertoire. Richness of each repertoire was evaluated using RTK rarefaction, the Chao1 estimator, and Recon v2.1 estimates of unobserved clonotypes. Generation probabilities for all TCRbeta clonotypes obtained by the gDNA method from a handful of donors were computed using OLGA. This immuneACCESS table, as held by TCRdb, lists in-frame sequences with V and J called but not all clones. Of the missing ones, under half trace to an unresolved V gene in checked studies; the others have no known cause. V and J calls and clone size are as listed in that table; D and trimming were resolved from the DNA. The sample table contains about 1 million clones; only one count was recorded for approximately 80% of them. Clones ranked in the top ten supply 0.52% of the sample.

Sequenced input: memory CD4+ T cells from PBMCs. The sample's cell subset or site, from its label and the paper: CD45RA-negative fraction. The receptor's source is a young man in good health. Some clones in this sample may be carry-over from other donors' samples. The rearrangement joined TRBV19 to TRBJ2-1; TRBD1 is possibly the D segment (5 matching bases). The nucleotide sequence reads as follows: TGTGCCAGTAGTGTTTCGCAGGGTTGGGCGAATGAGCAGTTCTTC. This gives the protein CASSVSQGWANEQFF.